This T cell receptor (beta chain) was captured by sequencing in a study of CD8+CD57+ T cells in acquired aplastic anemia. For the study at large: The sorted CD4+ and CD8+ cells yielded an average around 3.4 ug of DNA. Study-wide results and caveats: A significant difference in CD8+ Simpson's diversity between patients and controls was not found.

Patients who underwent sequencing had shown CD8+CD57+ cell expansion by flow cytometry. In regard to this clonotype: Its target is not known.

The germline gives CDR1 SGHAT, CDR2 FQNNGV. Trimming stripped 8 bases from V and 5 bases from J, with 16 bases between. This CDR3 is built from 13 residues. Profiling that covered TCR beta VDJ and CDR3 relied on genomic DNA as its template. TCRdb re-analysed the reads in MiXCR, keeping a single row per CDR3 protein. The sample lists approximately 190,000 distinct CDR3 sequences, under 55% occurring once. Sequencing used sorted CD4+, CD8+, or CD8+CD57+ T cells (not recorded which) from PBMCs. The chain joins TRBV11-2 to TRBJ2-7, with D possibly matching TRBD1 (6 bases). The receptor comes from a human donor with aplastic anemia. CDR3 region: CASSRGHRDEQYF. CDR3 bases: TGTGCCAGCTCTAGGGGTCACAGGGACGAGCAGTACTTC.